This TCR beta chain was retrieved from a study of blood T cell repertoires in COVID-19. Clones were sequenced by immunoSEQ multiplex PCR, and TCRdb holds only the in-frame ones, with some missing. The table includes 390,000 or so clones, about 90% detected once. The sequenced sample was peripheral blood. The sequence came from a woman aged 30 to 39 with COVID-19, enrolled during active disease.

CDR3 DNA sequence: TGTGCCAGCAGTTACTATGGGGGGGAGAACACCGGGGAGCTGTTTTTT. It translates to CASSYYGGENTGELFF. This rearrangement joins TRBV6-2 or TRBV6-3 to TRBJ2-2; the match to TRBD2 covers 7 bases. CDR3 length equals 16 residues. Germline CDR1 is MNHEY and CDR2 is SVGEGT. Losses at the gene ends were 1 base for V and 1 base for J; bases not matched to a gene: 3.